These T cell receptor beta chains were read from a single sample in a study of blood T cell repertoires in COVID-19. Assay: immunoSEQ multiplex PCR; the TCRdb copy retains only in-frame clones and omits some. This sample has 160,000 or so clones; about 80% occur once, and the top ten carry 3.4%. The sequenced material came from PBMCs or T cells enriched from blood (not recorded which). The receptors were sampled from a woman aged 55-75 years who had recovered from COVID-19. Each CDR3 is given with its conserved first and last residue.

cdr3_aa j_call v_call cdr3_length
CASSFTSGDSYEQYF TRBJ2-7 TRBV7-8 15
CAWSDNRGRGEKLFF TRBJ1-4 TRBV30 15
CASSLRRPAFPDEQFF TRBJ2-1 TRBV11-1 16
CASSEGGGGLQETQYF TRBJ2-5 TRBV25-1 16
CSGQMNTEAFF TRBJ1-1 TRBV20-1 11
CASSPGTTILYNEQFF TRBJ2-1 TRBV18 16
CASSSDRDANTGELFF TRBJ2-2 TRBV6-5 16
CASRLVEVSSYEQYF TRBJ2-7 TRBV12-2 15
CSVEGTGAQETQYF TRBJ2-5 TRBV29-1 14
CASNEMGRGQYGYTF TRBJ1-2 TRBV6-1 15
CASSPRERYGYTF TRBJ1-2 TRBV12-3/TRBV12-4 13
CASSPGGGSDTQYF TRBJ2-3 TRBV7-2 14
CASSLRDRGYEQYF TRBJ2-7 TRBV5-1 14
CASSWDRGTEAFF TRBJ1-1 TRBV12-3/TRBV12-4 13
CASSFYSNTEAFF TRBJ1-1 TRBV12-3/TRBV12-4 13
CASSPQGTVYGYTF TRBJ1-2 TRBV5-4 14
CASSMTGTAYTEAFF TRBJ1-1 TRBV19 15
CASSPSLLDGRVYGYTF TRBJ1-2 TRBV7-9 17
CATRTGENTEAFF TRBJ1-1 TRBV10-3 13
CASSAGQGPYEQYF TRBJ2-7 TRBV9 14
CASSLSDRGLGFF TRBJ1-1 TRBV5-1 13
CAWRTGGSSTDTQYF TRBJ2-3 TRBV30 15
CASSPPPGRAGANVLTF TRBJ2-6 TRBV7-3 17
CASSYTSGGPHEQYF TRBJ2-7 TRBV6-5 15
CASSFGGQNYGYTF TRBJ1-2 TRBV28 14
CASTEGGNQETQYF TRBJ2-5 TRBV13 14